The 32 T cell receptor beta chains presented below share a single source sample, sequenced in a study of a mutant IDH1 vaccine in newly diagnosed glioma. Method: immunoSEQ multiplex PCR; TCRdb's copy keeps in-frame clones and lacks some. Seen here are under 50,000 clones, approximately 90% observed once, and the top ten hold about 3.9%. Described time point: week 23, last vaccination. Each dose of the vaccine consisted of 300 ug of mutant IDH1 20-mer peptide, with topical imiquimod. Antigen specificity for these receptors is unknown. The sequenced sample was PBMCs, obtained from a glioma patient whose treatment included an IDH1 peptide vaccine. These receptors came from a man between 45 and 60 years old with glioma.

This clone appeared once. The V and J genes are TRBV19 and TRBJ2-1; D is ambiguous. Germline CDR1 reads LNHDA; CDR2 reads SQIVND (reference sequence). V was pared by 5 bases and J by 5 bases, with 10 bases between. This CDR3 is 13 amino acids long. The DNA for the CDR3 is TGTGCCAGTAGTGCCCGGACGGACAATGAGCAGTTCTTC. Its protein product is CASSARTDNEQFF.

The J gene is TRBJ2-7, the V gene TRBV27; 7 bases match TRBD2. Trimming at V came to 5 bases and at J to 7 bases, leaving 8 bases not matched to a gene. The V gene's germline CDR1 is MNHEY and CDR2 SMNVEV (reference sequence). The CDR3 length is 13 residues. The CDR3 sequence: CASSLGLGSEQYF. DNA for the CDR3: TGTGCCAGCAGTCTCGGACTAGGGAGTGAGCAGTACTTC.

The chain employs TRBV2 and TRBJ1-5; D not certain. Per the germline V gene, CDR1 is SNHLY and CDR2 is FYNNEI. Between the trimmed V and J ends, which lost 2 bases and 3 bases, there was a span of 14 bases. The CDR3 runs 16 residues. The DNA of the CDR3 is TGTGCCAGCAGTGAATGGGTGAGTTGGGACAATCAGCCCCAGCATTTT. Translation: CASSEWVSWDNQPQHF.

The chain links TRBV25-1 to TRBJ2-7; D unclear. Germline V gene sequence: CDR1 MGHDK, CDR2 SYGVNS. The CDR3 length is 10 residues. Between the trimmed V and J ends, which lost 4 bases and 4 bases, there was a span of 2 bases. The CDR3 sequence: CASSGYEQYF. In DNA form, the CDR3 reads TGTGCCAGCAGTGGATACGAGCAGTACTTC.

The sample holds one count of this clone. The chain carries TRBV12-5 and TRBJ2-5; D call uncertain. CDR3 length: 16 residues. In germline, CDR1 is LGHNT, CDR2 FRNRAP. The V gene lost 0 bases and the J gene lost 2 bases, with 13 bases spanning the gap. The CDR3 loop is CASGLVGMGQQETQYF. CDR3 nucleotides: TGTGCTAGTGGTTTGGTAGGTATGGGTCAGCAAGAGACCCAGTACTTC.

The J gene is TRBJ2-1, the V gene TRBV6-4; 9 bases align to TRBD1. CDR1 and CDR2 from the germline V gene are MRHNA and SNTAGT. V lost 1 base and J lost 5; bases outside the gene matches: 3. CDR3 size: 15 residues. The DNA of the CDR3 is TGTGCCAGCAGTGACTTGGGACAGGGCAACAATGAGCAGTTCTTC. Protein sequence: CASSDLGQGNNEQFF.

The V and J genes are TRBV18 and TRBJ1-2; 7 bases map to TRBD1. Germline CDR1 and CDR2: KGHSH and LQKENI. The V segment lost 3 bases and the J segment 4 bases; nucleotides outside the gene matches: 8. The CDR3 has 15 residues. CDR3 nucleotide sequence: TGTGCCAGCTCACCCCCGACAGGGTCTTCCTATGGCTACACCTTC. Translated: CASSPPTGSSYGYTF.

The CDR3 nucleotides are TGTGCCAGCTCAGGGACAGTTGGTGAAAAACTGTTTTTT. It specifies CASSGTVGEKLFF. The V call is TRBV18, the J call TRBJ1-4; 7 bases fit TRBD1. V shed 5 bases and J 7 bases; nucleotides not matched to a gene: 4. The CDR3 runs 13 residues. Germline CDR1 reads KGHSH; CDR2 reads LQKENI.

The chain has TRBV6-1 and TRBJ1-5; the D is unclear. Trimming cost V 3 bases and J 3 bases, with 0 bases left between them. Per the germline V gene, CDR1 is MNHNS and CDR2 is SASEGT. The CDR3 extends over 11 amino acids. CDR3 DNA sequence: TGTGCCAGCAGTGACAATCAGCCCCAGCATTTT. Protein product: CASSDNQPQHF.

This clone was seen a single time. This rearrangement joins TRBV4-2 to TRBJ2-1; D is undetermined. Deletions cut 4 bases from V and 0 bases from J, with 10 bases between. This CDR3 has 15 residues. CDR1 and CDR2 from the germline V gene are LGHNA and YNFKEQ. The CDR3: CASSPRQSSYNEQFF. The CDR3 region has the DNA TGTGCCAGCAGCCCCCGCCAGAGCTCCTACAATGAGCAGTTCTTC.

The chain is built from TRBV25-1 and TRBJ1-2; 7 nucleotides align to TRBD1. CDR1 is MGHDK, CDR2 SYGVNS, per germline. This CDR3 spans 16 amino acids. The trim removed 0 bases at V and 8 bases at J, leaving 12 bases unmatched. CDR3 amino acids: CASSEYGVGGAVGYTF. The DNA for the CDR3 is TGTGCCAGCAGTGAATATGGGGTAGGGGGCGCGGTGGGCTACACCTTC.

The rearrangement links TRBV13 to TRBJ2-4, with 8 bases identical to TRBD1. The CDR3 has 15 residues. Germline V CDR1 and CDR2: PRHDT, FYEKMQ (reference sequence). V was clipped by 4 bases and J by 6 bases; unmatched bases: 8. CDR3 in amino acids: CASSSKPGGRNIQYF. The CDR3 DNA reads TGTGCCAGCAGCTCCAAACCAGGGGGCAGAAACATTCAGTACTTC.

A few counts support this clone. In DNA, the CDR3 is TGTGCCAGCAGCGTAGAAGACAGATTTAACTATGGCTACACCTTC. Amino acid sequence: CASSVEDRFNYGYTF. This chain uses TRBV9 with TRBJ1-2, with a tentative D call TRBD1 (5 bases). The V gene's germline CDR1 is SGDLS and CDR2 YYNGEE. The CDR3 has 15 amino acids. Trimming pared 0 bases from V and 1 base from J, leaving 10 bases between. The full variable domain, its missing parts supplied by reference TRBV9 and TRBJ1-2, is DSGVTQTPKHLITATGQRVTLRCSPRSGDLSVYWYQQSLDQGLQFLIQYYNGEERAKGNILERFSAQQFPDLHSELNLSSLELGDSALYFCASSVEDRFNYGYTFGSGTRLTVV.

The chain couples TRBV7-9 to TRBJ1-5; D not certain. Per the germline V gene, CDR1 is SEHNR and CDR2 is FQNEAQ (reference sequence). CDR3 length: 14 amino acids. Trimming pared 1 base from V and 1 base from J, leaving 5 bases between. Written as DNA, the CDR3 is TGTGCCAGCAGCTTAGGTAGGAGCAATCAGCCCCAGCATTTT. Translation gives CASSLGRSNQPQHF.

The rearrangement joins TRBV6-1 to TRBJ2-5, with D hard to call. The DNA matches TRBJ2-7 better at its end, which makes the J call doubtful. The CDR3 is 13 residues long. Germline V lookup: CDR1 MNHNS, CDR2 SASEGT. The CDR3 loop is CASSEGGAYEQYF. In DNA, the CDR3 is TGTGCCAGCAGTGAAGGAGGTGCGTACGAGCAGTACTTC.

About this clone: Compared with germline, one end of the junction differs, possibly owing to a read error. This sequence joins TRBV6-1 and TRBJ2-5; D may be TRBD2 (6 bases). The CDR3 consists of 12 residues. The germline CDR1 and CDR2 sequences are MNHNS and SASEGT. This CDR3 is CASTLGTLQADF. CDR3 DNA sequence: TGTGCCAGCACTCTGGGGACTCTTCAAGCGGACTTC.

This chain links TRBV7-2 with TRBJ2-6; 9 bases map to TRBD1. J was trimmed by 2 bases and V by 10 bases; bases with no gene match: 15. The CDR3 consists of 18 residues. Looked up from germline, CDR1 is SGHTA and CDR2 is FQGNSA. CDR3 sequence (DNA): TGTGCCACCAACCTAATACGGGACAGGGTTGCTGGGGCCAACGTCCTGACTTTC. It translates to CATNLIRDRVAGANVLTF.

The chain joins TRBV19 to TRBJ1-2; possible D gene TRBD1, 6 bases. Germline V lookup: CDR1 LNHDA, CDR2 SQIVND (reference sequence). CDR3 size: 14 residues. V was clipped by 7 bases and J by 4 bases, with 16 bases between them. In DNA, the CDR3 is TGTGCCAGTACCGTTCGGGGGCGGGCCTATGGCTACACCTTC. Protein: CASTVRGRAYGYTF. The complete variable domain, with remaining parts taken from reference TRBV19 and TRBJ1-2, reads DGGITQSPKYLFRKEGQNVTLSCEQNLNHDAMYWYRQDPGQGLRLIYYSQIVNDFQKGDIAEGYSVSREKKESFPLTVTSAQKNPTAFYLCASTVRGRAYGYTFGSGTRLTVV.

J is TRBJ1-5 and V is TRBV28; the match to TRBD1 covers 8 bases. The CDR3 loop spans 14 amino acids. The ends lost 6 bases at V and 6 bases at J; junction bases unmatched: 7. Germline V gene sequence: CDR1 MDHEN, CDR2 SYDVKM. CDR3 coding DNA: TGTGCCAGCAGACAGGACAGGGTTCCTCAGCCCCAGCATTTT. Its protein is CASRQDRVPQPQHF. The full variable domain, rest sourced from reference TRBV28 and TRBJ1-5, is DVKVTQSSRYLVKRTGEKVFLECVQDMDHENMFWYRQDPGLGLRLIYFSYDVKMKEKGDIPEGYSVSREKKERFSLILESASTNQTSMYLCASRQDRVPQPQHFGDGTRLSIL.

This clone was found a few times. V gene TRBV11-2 combines with J gene TRBJ1-2, with a tentative D call TRBD1 (5 bases). The CDR3 runs to 11 residues. Trimming took off 3 bases at V and 7 bases at J, with 6 bases between the two ends. Per germline, CDR1 SGHAT and CDR2 FQNNGV. In DNA, the CDR3 is TGTGCCAGCAGCTTTAGGGGTGGCTACACCTTC. Encoded protein: CASSFRGGYTF.

This clone has only one observation. V usage is TRBV4-3 and J usage is TRBJ1-2; D not resolved. The germline gives CDR1 LGHNA, CDR2 YSLEER. V dropped 0 bases and J dropped 2 bases, with 13 bases sitting between them. The CDR3 contains 16 residues. CDR3: CASSQELSGINYGYTF. Here the CDR3 DNA reads TGCGCCAGCAGCCAAGAATTGTCGGGGATAAACTATGGCTACACCTTC.

This clone was observed a few times. The V and J genes are TRBV29-1 and TRBJ1-5; possible D gene TRBD1, 5 bases. The CDR3 spans 14 residues. V was shortened by 5 bases and J by 5 bases, with 16 bases between the two germline ends. Germline V CDR1 and CDR2: SQVTM, ANQGSEA. The CDR3 sequence is CSVRLGGVDQPQHF. The CDR3 bases are TGCAGCGTTCGACTCGGGGGGGTGGATCAGCCCCAGCATTTT.

The genes are TRBV28 and TRBJ1-3, with a tentative D call TRBD1 (6 bases). The CDR3 is 14 amino acids. Germline-derived CDR1 and CDR2 are MDHEN and SYDVKM. V was shortened by 10 bases and J by 7 bases, with 20 bases between the two germline ends. The CDR3 DNA is TGTGCCACCACCTCCGGGGCTCAGGGGAACACCATATATTTT. This gives the protein CATTSGAQGNTIYF.

The chain recombines TRBV18 with TRBJ2-7; TRBD2 is a possible D gene (5 bases). CDR1 and CDR2 (germline): KGHSH, LQKENI. Trimming left V 3 bases short and J 5 bases short, with 20 bases between. This CDR3 contains 16 residues. The CDR3 spells CASSPDDYGESHEQYF. In DNA, the CDR3 is TGTGCCAGCTCACCTGACGACTACGGGGAGTCCCACGAGCAGTACTTC.

The J gene is TRBJ1-2, the V gene TRBV7-8; D gene ambiguous. With 0 bases removed from V and 7 bases from J, the gap between germline ends came to 12 bases. Germline assignment: CDR1 SGHVS and CDR2 FQNEAQ. The CDR3 is made up of 14 amino acids. In nucleotides, the CDR3 is TGTGCCAGCAGCTTAGCACCCGGAGATGGTGGCTACACCTTC. Amino acid sequence: CASSLAPGDGGYTF.

The chain combines TRBV19 with TRBJ1-5; no clear D. With 6 bases removed from V and 2 bases from J, the gap between germline ends came to 8 bases. The CDR3 loop spans 13 amino acids. Germline V CDR1 and CDR2: LNHDA, SQIVND (reference sequence). CDR3 sequence (DNA): TGTGCCAGTAGCCGTAAGGGCAATCAGCCCCAGCATTTT. This translates into CASSRKGNQPQHF. Filled out from reference TRBV19 and TRBJ1-5, the complete variable domain reads DGGITQSPKYLFRKEGQNVTLSCEQNLNHDAMYWYRQDPGQGLRLIYYSQIVNDFQKGDIAEGYSVSREKKESFPLTVTSAQKNPTAFYLCASSRKGNQPQHFGDGTRLSIL.

This clone was observed a single time. J is TRBJ1-1 and V is TRBV4-1; no definite D call. The germline V and J ends were trimmed by 0 bases and 3 bases, with 8 bases remaining between them. Germline V gene data show CDR1 as MGHRA and CDR2 as YSYEKL. This CDR3 is built from 14 residues. This CDR3 is CASSQEGRDTEAFF. The CDR3 DNA is TGCGCCAGCAGCCAAGAGGGGAGGGACACTGAAGCTTTCTTT.

The chain joins TRBV6-6 to TRBJ2-1, with unresolved D. V was trimmed by 5 bases and J by 6 bases, leaving 5 bases between them. The CDR3 totals 11 residues. The germline CDR1 and CDR2 sequences are MNHNY and SVGAGI (reference sequence). CDR3 loop: CASSKRNEQFF. CDR3 sequence (DNA): TGTGCCAGCAGTAAACGCAATGAGCAGTTCTTC.

V gene TRBV6-5 combines with J gene TRBJ1-5, with unresolved D. This CDR3 region has 15 residues. The V end lost 6 bases, the J end lost 4 bases, and 16 bases lay between the germline ends. Per germline, CDR1 MNHEY and CDR2 SVGAGI. The CDR3 is CASSKLPGPNQPQHF. The CDR3 DNA reads as TGTGCCAGCAGCAAGCTCCCCGGACCAAATCAGCCCCAGCATTTT.

The chain employs TRBV27 and TRBJ2-1; D is perhaps TRBD1 (6 bases). The CDR3 covers 17 residues. V lost 5 bases, J lost 0 bases, and 17 bases lay in between. Germline CDR1 MNHEY, CDR2 SMNVEV (reference sequence). CDR3 DNA: TGTGCCAGCAGTACTCCTTTCCAGGGGAGCTCCTACAATGAGCAGTTCTTC. This encodes CASSTPFQGSSYNEQFF.

The chain links TRBV7-6 to TRBJ1-5; maybe TRBD1 (5 bases). CDR3 length: 15 residues. Trimming removed 5 bases from V and 4 bases from J, with 15 bases in between. Germline lookup yields CDR1 SGHVS and CDR2 FNYEAQ. The chain's CDR3 is CASSPRDGLNQPQHF. The CDR3 DNA reads TGTGCCAGCAGCCCCCGGGACGGCTTAAATCAGCCCCAGCATTTT.

The rearrangement links TRBV18 to TRBJ1-2; unclear D gene. The CDR3 runs 12 residues. The V gene's germline CDR1 is KGHSH and CDR2 LQKENI. V was cut by 4 bases and J by 2 bases, with 5 bases left in between. DNA for the CDR3: TGTGCCAGCTCACAAGTAAACTATGGCTACACCTTC. Translation gives CASSQVNYGYTF.